These T cell receptor beta chains were read from a single sample in a study of T-cell reconstitution after alpha-beta-depleted transplantation in children. TCRdb reanalysed the PCR reads using MiXCR and keeps one entry per CDR3 protein. In the table there are 250,000 to 400,000 distinct CDR3 sequences, around 25% of which are singletons. The material was PBMCs, mostly from graft donor cells, obtained 180 days after TCRalphabeta/CD19-depleted stem cell transplant. These receptors were collected from a male patient under 18 who had a stem cell transplant for acute lymphoblastic leukemia, so the T cells may come from the graft donor. Both conserved end residues are part of each CDR3. D genes are given only for firm matches. Size values are once, few and many counts, or a class for expanded clones, and some rows have none.

d_gene,j_gene,v_gene,abundance,CDR3nt,CDR3aa
.,TRBJ2-7,TRBV7-3,few,TGTGCCAGCAGCGCAGGAGCGGGCCGACACTACGAGCAGTACTTC,CASSAGAGRHYEQYF
.,TRBJ2-5,TRBV4-2,.,TGTGCCAGCAGCCAAGATCGAGGGGTTCAAGAGACCCAGTACTTC,CASSQDRGVQETQYF
.,TRBJ2-2,TRBV6-1,few,TGTGCCAGCAGACTGACTCCGAACACCGGGGAGCTGTTTTTT,CASRLTPNTGELFF
.,TRBJ2-2,TRBV29-1,few,TGCAGCGTTGAAATAGGGGTGAAGCTGTTTTTT,CSVEIGVKLFF
TRBD1,TRBJ2-7,TRBV20-1,.,TGCAGTGCTAGAGGGGGACAGCTTACCTACGAGCAGTACTTC,CSARGGQLTYEQYF
.,TRBJ2-7,TRBV5-1,few,TGCGCCAGCAGCTTGGAGGGGGTTGGGGCCTACGAGCAGTACTTC,CASSLEGVGAYEQYF
TRBD1,TRBJ2-5,TRBV5-1,few,TGCGCCAGCAGCTTGGATGGACAGGGGCCAGAGACCCAGTACTTC,CASSLDGQGPETQYF
TRBD2,TRBJ2-5,TRBV6-1,.,TGTGCCAGCAGCCCTGCCCGGCTAGCGGGAACAGAGACCCAGTACTTC,CASSPARLAGTETQYF
TRBD1,TRBJ1-1,TRBV20-1,.,TGCAGTGCTCTTAGTATAGACAGGGTCACTGAAGCTTTCTTT,CSALSIDRVTEAFF
TRBD1,TRBJ2-1,TRBV9,few,TGTGCCAGCAGCGTAAGGACAGGGAAGCTTCCCTACAATGAGCAGTTCTTC,CASSVRTGKLPYNEQFF
.,TRBJ2-1,TRBV21-1,.,TGTGCCAGCTGTGGCGATGAGCAGTTCTTC,CASCGDEQFF